This T cell receptor beta chain was identified during a study of blood T cells in healthy people across ages. The use of a sample-barcoded 5' primer and a J-beta primer mix characterized a second PCR of 7 to 11 cycles. Every sample produced at least 2.5 million CDR3-containing paired-end reads. TCRdb recomputed calls from the 5' RACE reads with MiXCR, one row per CDR3 protein. The sample has approximately 1.5 million distinct CDR3 sequences; about 31% are singletons. About this clonotype itself: What it binds is not known.

The germline V gene encodes CDR1 MNHEY and CDR2 SMNVEV (reference sequence). After removal of 4 bases from V and 5 bases from J, the junction contained 5 bases not matched to a gene. The CDR3 length is 14 residues. Extraction yielded at least 6 micrograms of total RNA per sample. Notes on the study in general: Strongly correlated with naive T cell percentage was TCR beta diversity.

The TCR originated in a woman in her thirties in good health. This rearrangement joins TRBV27 to TRBJ2-7; 10 bases are shared with TRBD1. The material sequenced was blood. The CDR3 DNA sequence: TGTGCCAGCAGTTCCTGGACAGGGGGGGACGAGCAGTACTTC. Its translation is CASSSWTGGDEQYF.